Included here is one TCR beta chain sequence, with context. This sample is drawn from a study of blood T cell repertoires in COVID-19. Assay used: immunoSEQ multiplex PCR; TCRdb lists only in-frame clones, some missing. The sample has around 60,000 clones; over 60% are singletons. The CDR3 runs to 16 residues. Germline assignment: CDR1 SNHLY and CDR2 FYNNEI. The ends lost 3 bases at V and 6 bases at J; junction bases unmatched: 11. What was sequenced was peripheral blood. V gene TRBV2 combines with J gene TRBJ2-7, with 10 bases that match TRBD1. The sequence was collected from a man under 40 with COVID-19, enrolled during active disease. CDR3 in amino acids: CASSELGTDRGGEQYF. The DNA of the CDR3 is TGTGCCAGCAGTGAGTTGGGGACGGACAGGGGGGGCGAGCAGTACTTC.